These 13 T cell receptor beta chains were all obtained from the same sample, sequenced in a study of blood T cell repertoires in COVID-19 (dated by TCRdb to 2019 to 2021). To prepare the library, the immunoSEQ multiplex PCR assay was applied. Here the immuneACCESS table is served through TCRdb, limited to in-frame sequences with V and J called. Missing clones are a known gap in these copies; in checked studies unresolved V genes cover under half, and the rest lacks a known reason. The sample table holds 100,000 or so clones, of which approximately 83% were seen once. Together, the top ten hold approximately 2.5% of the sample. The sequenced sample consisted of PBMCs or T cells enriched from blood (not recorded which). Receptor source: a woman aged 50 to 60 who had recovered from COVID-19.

CDR3 sequence (DNA): TGTGCCAGCAGCCTAGAAAACGGAGGGGCGAATGGCTACACCTTC. It is translated as CASSLENGGANGYTF. This chain connects TRBV9 to TRBJ1-2; TRBD1 might be the D (5 bases). Germline V CDR1 and CDR2: SGDLS, YYNGEE. V lost 4 bases to trimming and J lost 6 bases, with 19 bases between them. The CDR3 runs 15 residues.

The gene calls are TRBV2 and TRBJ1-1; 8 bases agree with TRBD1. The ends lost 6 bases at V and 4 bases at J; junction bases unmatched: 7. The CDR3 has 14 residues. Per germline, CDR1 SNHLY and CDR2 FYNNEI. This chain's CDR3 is CASRVQGVSTEAFF. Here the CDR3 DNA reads TGTGCCAGCAGAGTACAGGGGGTGAGCACTGAAGCTTTCTTT.

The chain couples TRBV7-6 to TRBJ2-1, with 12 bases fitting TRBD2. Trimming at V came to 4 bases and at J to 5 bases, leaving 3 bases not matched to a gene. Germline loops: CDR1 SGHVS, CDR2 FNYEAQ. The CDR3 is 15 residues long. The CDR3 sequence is CASSSGLAGNNEQFF. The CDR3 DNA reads TGTGCCAGCAGCTCGGGACTAGCGGGTAACAATGAGCAGTTCTTC.

The CDR3 loop is CAKPQDRSSYNEQFF. The CDR3 DNA sequence: TGTGCCAAACCCCAGGACAGAAGCTCCTACAATGAGCAGTTCTTC. J is TRBJ2-1 and V is TRBV24-1, with D possibly being TRBD1 (6 bases). CDR1 is KGHDR and CDR2 is SFDVKD in the germline V gene. The CDR3 runs 15 residues. V lost 11 bases and J lost 0, with 16 bases in between.

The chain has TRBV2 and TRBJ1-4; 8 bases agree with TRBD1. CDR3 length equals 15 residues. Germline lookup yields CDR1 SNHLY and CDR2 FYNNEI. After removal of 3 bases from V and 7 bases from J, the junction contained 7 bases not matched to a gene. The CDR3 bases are TGTGCCAGCAGTGAGCCGGACAGGGCTACTGAAAAACTGTTTTTT. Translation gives CASSEPDRATEKLFF.

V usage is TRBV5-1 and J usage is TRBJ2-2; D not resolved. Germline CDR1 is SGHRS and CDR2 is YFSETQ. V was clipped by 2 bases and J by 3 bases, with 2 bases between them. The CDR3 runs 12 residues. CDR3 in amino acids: CASSFDTGELFF. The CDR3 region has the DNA TGCGCCAGCAGCTTCGACACCGGGGAGCTGTTTTTT.

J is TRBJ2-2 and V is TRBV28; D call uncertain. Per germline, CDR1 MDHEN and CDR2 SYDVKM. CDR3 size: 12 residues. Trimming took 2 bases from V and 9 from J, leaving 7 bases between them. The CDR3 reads CASSLDSWELFF. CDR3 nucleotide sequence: TGTGCCAGCAGTTTAGACTCCTGGGAGCTGTTTTTT. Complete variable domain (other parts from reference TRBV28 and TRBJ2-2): DVKVTQSSRYLVKRTGEKVFLECVQDMDHENMFWYRQDPGLGLRLIYFSYDVKMKEKGDIPEGYSVSREKKERFSLILESASTNQTSMYLCASSLDSWELFFGEGSRLTVL.

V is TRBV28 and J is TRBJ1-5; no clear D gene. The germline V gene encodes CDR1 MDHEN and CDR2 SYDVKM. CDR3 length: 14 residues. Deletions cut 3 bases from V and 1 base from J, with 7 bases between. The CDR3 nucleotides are TGTGCCAGCAGTTTTGTGAGAAGCAATCAGCCCCAGCATTTT. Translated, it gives CASSFVRSNQPQHF.

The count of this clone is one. The CDR3 sequence is CARSLEGRAEEQYF. The CDR3, as DNA: TGTGCCAGAAGCTTGGAGGGCAGGGCCGAAGAGCAGTACTTC. This sequence joins TRBV5-3 and TRBJ2-7; D might be TRBD1 (5 bases). TRBV5-3 is given ORF status, its function remaining uncertain. Between the trimmed V and J ends, which lost 0 bases and 7 bases, there was a span of 14 bases. The CDR3 runs to 14 residues.

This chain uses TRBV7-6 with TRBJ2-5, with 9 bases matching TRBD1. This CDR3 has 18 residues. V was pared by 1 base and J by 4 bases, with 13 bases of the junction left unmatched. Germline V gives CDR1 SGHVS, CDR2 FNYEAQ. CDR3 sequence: CASSLEGQGMVLGETQYF. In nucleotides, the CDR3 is TGTGCCAGCAGCTTAGAGGGACAGGGTATGGTTCTGGGAGAGACCCAGTACTTC. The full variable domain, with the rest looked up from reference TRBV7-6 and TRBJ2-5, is GAGVSQSPRYKVTKRGQDVALRCDPISGHVSLYWYRQALGQGPEFLTYFNYEAQQDKSGLPNDRFSAERPEGSISTLTIQRTEQRDSAMYRCASSLEGQGMVLGETQYFGPGTRLLVL.

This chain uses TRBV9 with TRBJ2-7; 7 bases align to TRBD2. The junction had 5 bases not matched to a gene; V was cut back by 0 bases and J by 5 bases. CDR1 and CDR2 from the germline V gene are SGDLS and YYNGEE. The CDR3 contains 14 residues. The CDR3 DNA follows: TGTGCCAGCAGCGTAGCAGCGGGGAAACACGAGCAGTACTTC. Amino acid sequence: CASSVAAGKHEQYF.

CDR3 nucleotide sequence: TGTGGGACTACAGTCCGTGGCAATCAGCCCCAGCATTTT. The encoded protein is CGTTVRGNQPQHF. The genes are TRBV28 and TRBJ1-5, with D hard to call. Germline loops: CDR1 MDHEN, CDR2 SYDVKM. The length of the CDR3 is 13 residues.

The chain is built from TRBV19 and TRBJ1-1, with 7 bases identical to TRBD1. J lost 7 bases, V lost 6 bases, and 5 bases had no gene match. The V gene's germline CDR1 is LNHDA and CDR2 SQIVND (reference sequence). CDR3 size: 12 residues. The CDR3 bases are TGTGCCAGTAGGACAGGGATTGGTGAAGCTTTCTTT. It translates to CASRTGIGEAFF.